Following are 14 T cell receptor beta chains from one sample sequenced in a study of T cells in women clearing cervical HPV infection. Clones were sequenced by immunoSEQ multiplex PCR, and TCRdb holds only the in-frame ones, with some missing. The repertoire table contains 23,000 or so clones. What was sequenced was blood buffy coat. The origin of the receptors is a woman aged 18 to 69 with a cervical HPV16 infection that either progressed to CIN3+ or cleared (not recorded which).

With respect to this clone: The read halts 3 residues ahead of the CDR3 end, with the missing end drawn from the germline J gene. The rearrangement uses TRBV11-3 and TRBJ2-3, with TRBD2 matching 7 bases. This CDR3 spans 15 amino acids. Germline trimming cut 1 base from V and 4 bases from J; bases unmatched to any gene: 5. CDR1 SGHNT and CDR2 YENEEA come from the germline V gene. The CDR3 region is CASSLGAGTSDTQYF. The part of the CDR3 DNA that was read is TGTGCCAGCAGCTTAGGAGCGGGAACGTCAGATACG.

As regards this clone: The read ends 3 residues early relative to the CDR3; the germline J gene fills the gap. The chain employs TRBV4-1 and TRBJ2-7, with D perhaps TRBD2 (6 bases). The length of the CDR3 is 13 residues. Germline CDR1 is MGHRA and CDR2 is YSYEKL. The ends were cut back, 3 bases at V and 4 bases at J, with 10 bases in the middle. Partial CDR3 DNA: TGCGCCAGCAGCCATCCTGGGGGGTACGAG. Amino acids: CASSHPGGYE. The full CDR3 reads CASSHPGGYEQYF.

About this clone: The read terminates 3 residues ahead of where the CDR3 ends, so the germline J gene completes it. The chain is built from TRBV7-3 and TRBJ2-6; D may be TRBD2 (6 bases). The V gene lost 4 bases and the J gene lost 4 bases, with 20 bases spanning the gap. In germline, CDR1 is SGHTA, CDR2 FQGTGA. CDR3 length: 18 amino acids. Partial CDR3 DNA: TGTGCCAGCAGCTCCACGGGCGGGGCACTCGGGGGGGCCAACGTC. Translating gives CASSSTGGALGGANV. Given in full, the CDR3 is CASSSTGGALGGANVLTF.

The sequenced part of the CDR3 DNA is TGTGCCAGCCAAGGCCCGACTTACAATGAG. Translated: CASQGPTYNE. The entire CDR3 protein is CASQGPTYNEQFF. The chain carries TRBV2 and TRBJ2-1; D is uncertain. Coverage ceases 3 residues before the CDR3 finishes, and the germline J gene fills in the end. Germline-derived CDR1 and CDR2 are SNHLY and FYNNEI. The CDR3 consists of 13 residues. The germline V and J ends were trimmed by 8 bases and 4 bases, with 12 bases remaining between them.

Turning to this clone: Coverage ceases 3 residues before the CDR3 finishes, and the germline J gene fills in the end. This chain joins TRBV19 and TRBJ2-5; the match to TRBD1 covers 12 bases. The CDR3 is 16 amino acids. V lost 4 bases and J lost 5; bases outside the gene matches: 8. Germline V CDR1 and CDR2: LNHDA, SQIVND (reference sequence). CDR3 in amino acids: CASSTPGQGAGETQYF. The CDR3 bases that were read are TGTGCCAGTAGTACCCCGGGACAGGGGGCGGGGGAGACC.

In regard to this clone: Coverage ceases 3 residues before the CDR3 finishes, and the germline J gene fills in the end. J is TRBJ2-1 and V is TRBV7-3, with D possibly being TRBD1 (5 bases). The germline V gene has CDR1 SGHTA and CDR2 FQGTGA. V gave up 2 bases and J gave up 6 bases, with 8 bases separating them. CDR3 length equals 13 residues. Incomplete CDR3 DNA: TGTGCCAGCAGCTTATGGGGCACCAATGAG. Its translation is CASSLWGTNE. The full CDR3 sequence reads CASSLWGTNEQFF.

Of note for this clone: The read halts 3 residues ahead of the CDR3 end, with the missing end drawn from the germline J gene. V usage is TRBV29-1 and J usage is TRBJ2-7; D uncertain. The germline V gene encodes CDR1 SQVTM and CDR2 ANQGSEA. V lost 3 bases to trimming and J lost 5 bases, with 14 bases between them. This CDR3 region has 13 residues. CDR3: CSVDRPGTHEQYF. The covered CDR3 bases are TGCAGCGTTGATCGTCCAGGTACCCACGAG.

Regarding this clone: The CDR3 is cut off 3 residues early in the read; its end comes from the germline J gene. The chain has TRBV20-1 and TRBJ2-2, with 9 bases identical to TRBD1. The V gene end was trimmed by 3 bases and the J gene end by 6 bases; junction bases not matched to a gene: 14. In germline, CDR1 is DFQATT, CDR2 SNEGSKA (reference sequence). CDR3 length equals 17 residues. Partial CDR3 DNA: TGCAGTGCTAGGGGGAGGGTAGGACAGGGGTTCTCCGGGGAG. It specifies CSARGRVGQGFSGE. The CDR3 reads in full as CSARGRVGQGFSGELFF.

As to this clone: The read ends 3 residues early relative to the CDR3; the germline J gene fills the gap. The gene calls are TRBV19 and TRBJ2-3, with 8 nucleotides matching TRBD1. The J segment lost 2 bases and the V segment lost 5 bases, leaving 6 bases of the junction unmatched. The germline V gene encodes CDR1 LNHDA and CDR2 SQIVND (reference sequence). This CDR3 comprises 15 residues. The part of the CDR3 DNA that was read is TGTGCCAGTAGTCGACAGGGGACCTTCACAGATACG. It is translated as CASSRQGTFTDT. The full CDR3 protein is CASSRQGTFTDTQYF.

Details on this clone: Read data end 3 residues before the CDR3 end; the end is taken from the germline J gene. The chain is built from TRBV6-2 or TRBV6-3 and TRBJ1-4; perhaps TRBD1 as D (6 bases). Germline V gives CDR1 MNHEY, CDR2 SVGEGT. This CDR3 spans 15 amino acids. This chain's CDR3 is CASSSDATTGSPLFF. CDR3 DNA, as far as it was read: TGTGCCAGCAGTTCGGACGCAACGACAGGATCACCA.

About this clone: The read ends 3 residues early relative to the CDR3; the germline J gene fills the gap. The chain carries TRBV5-1 and TRBJ2-3, with D hard to call. This CDR3 is 14 amino acids long. V gave up 0 bases and J gave up 0 bases, with 5 bases separating them. Germline V gene sequence: CDR1 SGHRS, CDR2 YFSETQ. The sequenced part of the CDR3 DNA is TGCGCCAGCAGCTTGGAGCTTAGCACAGATACG. Protein product: CASSLELSTDT. The whole CDR3 sequence is CASSLELSTDTQYF.

About this clone itself: From the germline J gene comes the end of the CDR3, since the read stops 3 residues before it. V usage is TRBV4-1 and J usage is TRBJ2-7; perhaps TRBD1 as D (5 bases). Germline V CDR1 and CDR2: MGHRA, YSYEKL. The V end was cut by 5 bases, the J end by 4 bases, with 12 bases between. The CDR3 extends over 13 amino acids. The CDR3 protein is CASSLRQSYEQYF. CDR3 DNA (partial): TGCGCCAGCAGCTTACGACAGTCTTACGAG.

To note about this clone: One end of the junction is discordant with germline, which a read error may explain. The read ends 3 residues shy of where the CDR3 ends; the end is completed using the germline J gene. Distinct nucleotide sequences in the sample also encode this CDR3. The chain has TRBV19 and TRBJ1-3, with D maybe TRBD1 (5 bases). The CDR3 totals 12 residues. Germline CDR1 LNHDA, CDR2 SQIVND (reference sequence). CDR3 region: CASSPGGNTIYF. Partial CDR3 DNA: TGTGCCAGTAGTCCGGGGGGAAACACT.

Details on this clone: One end of the junction is discordant with germline, which a read error may explain. The CDR3 end is not reached by the read, which stops 3 residues before it; the germline J gene fills it in. Other DNA sequences from this sample encode an identical CDR3 as well. The V and J genes are TRBV7-9 and TRBJ1-3; TRBD1 matches 9 bases. This CDR3 is 15 amino acids long. The germline V gene encodes CDR1 SEHNR and CDR2 FQNEAQ (reference sequence). The covered CDR3 bases are TGTGCCAGCAGCAAACAGGGGGCCTCTGGAAACACA. Its translation is CASSKQGASGNT. The entire CDR3 sequence reads CASSKQGASGNTIYF.